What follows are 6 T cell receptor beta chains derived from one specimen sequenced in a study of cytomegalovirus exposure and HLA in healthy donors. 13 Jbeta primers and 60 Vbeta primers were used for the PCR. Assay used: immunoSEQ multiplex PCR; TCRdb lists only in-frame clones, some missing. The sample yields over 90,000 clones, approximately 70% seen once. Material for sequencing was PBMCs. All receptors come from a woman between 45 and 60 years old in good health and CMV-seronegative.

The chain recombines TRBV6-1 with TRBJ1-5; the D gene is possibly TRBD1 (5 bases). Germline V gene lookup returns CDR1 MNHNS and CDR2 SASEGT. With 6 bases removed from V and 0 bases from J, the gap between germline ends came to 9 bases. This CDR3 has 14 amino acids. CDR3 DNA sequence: TGTGCCAGCAGCAGGGCCTATAGCAATCAGCCCCAGCATTTT. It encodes CASSRAYSNQPQHF.

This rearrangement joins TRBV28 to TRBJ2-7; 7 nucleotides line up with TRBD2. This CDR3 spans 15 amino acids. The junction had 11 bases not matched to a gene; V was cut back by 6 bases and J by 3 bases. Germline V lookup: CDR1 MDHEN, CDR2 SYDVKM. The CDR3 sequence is CASSPASGLIYEQYF. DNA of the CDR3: TGTGCCAGCAGCCCTGCTAGCGGCCTGATCTACGAGCAGTACTTC.

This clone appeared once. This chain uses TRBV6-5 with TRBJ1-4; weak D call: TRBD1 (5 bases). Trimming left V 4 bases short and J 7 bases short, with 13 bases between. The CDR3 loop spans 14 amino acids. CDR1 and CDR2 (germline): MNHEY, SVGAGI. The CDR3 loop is CASSSLAGGEKLFF. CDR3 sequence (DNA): TGTGCCAGCAGTTCTCTGGCGGGGGGTGAAAAACTGTTTTTT.

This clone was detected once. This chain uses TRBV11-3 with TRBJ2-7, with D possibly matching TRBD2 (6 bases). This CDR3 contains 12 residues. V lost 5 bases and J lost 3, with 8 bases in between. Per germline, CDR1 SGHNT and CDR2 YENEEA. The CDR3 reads CASSTGGYEQYF. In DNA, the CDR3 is TGTGCCAGCAGCACCGGGGGCTACGAGCAGTACTTC.

The CDR3 loop reads CASRTSGTYEQYF. In DNA form, the CDR3 reads TGCGCCAGCAGGACTAGCGGGACCTACGAGCAGTACTTC. The genes are TRBV5-1 and TRBJ2-7; 11 nucleotides agree with TRBD2. The CDR3 spans 13 residues. The junction had 0 bases not matched to a gene; V was cut back by 5 bases and J by 2 bases. The germline V gene encodes CDR1 SGHRS and CDR2 YFSETQ.

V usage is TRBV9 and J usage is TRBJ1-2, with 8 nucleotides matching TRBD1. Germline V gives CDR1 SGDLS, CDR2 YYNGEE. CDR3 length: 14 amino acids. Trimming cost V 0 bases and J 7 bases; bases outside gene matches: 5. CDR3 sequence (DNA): TGTGCCAGCAGCGTAGAAGGACAGGGAGGTGGCTACACCTTC. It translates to CASSVEGQGGGYTF.